The next 32 T cell receptor beta chains were all read from a single sample in a study of cytomegalovirus exposure and HLA in healthy donors. Both 60 Vbeta primers and 13 Jbeta primers went into the PCR. Some clones are missing from TCRdb's copy, which holds only in-frame ones; the method was immunoSEQ multiplex PCR. The sample has roughly 110,000 clones, roughly 73% seen once. The specimen was PBMCs. These receptors all come from a man aged 30 to 39 in good health and CMV-seronegative.

The chain recombines TRBV5-4 with TRBJ2-7, with a weak D call TRBD2 (5 bases). Germline loops: CDR1 SGHNT, CDR2 YYREEE (reference sequence). Trimming removed 4 bases from V and 0 bases from J, with 17 bases in between. This CDR3 has 16 residues. In DNA form, the CDR3 reads TGTGCCAGCAGCCCCACCCCGGACTTCACCTCCTACGAGCAGTACTTC. Amino acids: CASSPTPDFTSYEQYF.

J is TRBJ2-7 and V is TRBV6-1; 8 bases are shared with TRBD1. Unmatched junction bases numbered 12, after V lost 5 bases and J lost 9 bases. The CDR3 is 14 residues long. Germline-derived CDR1 and CDR2 are MNHNS and SASEGT. The CDR3 sequence: CASSSRDRPDGQYF. Written as DNA, the CDR3 is TGTGCCAGCAGTTCCCGGGACAGGCCTGACGGGCAGTACTTC.

The chain recombines TRBV5-6 with TRBJ1-2, with D hard to call. The CDR3 is 11 residues long. The germline V and J ends were trimmed by 3 bases and 3 bases, with 3 bases remaining between them. CDR1 is SGHDT, CDR2 YYEEEE, per germline. CDR3 sequence reads: CASSSYYGYTF. The CDR3 coding sequence is TGTGCCAGCAGCTCCTACTATGGCTACACCTTC.

The chain uses TRBV9 and TRBJ2-3, with 7 bases matching TRBD2. J gave up 2 bases and V 0 bases, and 3 bases lay outside the gene matches. This CDR3 contains 15 residues. Per germline, CDR1 SGDLS and CDR2 YYNGEE. The CDR3 here is CASSVAGGTTDTQYF. CDR3 nucleotides: TGTGCCAGCAGCGTAGCGGGAGGCACCACAGATACGCAGTATTTT.

The chain employs TRBV28 and TRBJ1-2, with D maybe TRBD1 (5 bases). V lost 2 bases and J 4 bases, leaving 14 bases between the germline ends. The CDR3 has 15 amino acids. Germline V gives CDR1 MDHEN, CDR2 SYDVKM. The CDR3 sequence: CASSLRAGSIYGYTF. The DNA of the CDR3 is TGTGCCAGCAGTTTACGCGCAGGGTCTATCTATGGCTACACCTTC.

In this sample, this clone turned up a few times. J is TRBJ2-5 and V is TRBV5-1, with 9 bases fitting TRBD2. CDR1 and CDR2 (germline): SGHRS, YFSETQ. The ends lost 5 bases at V and 5 bases at J; junction bases unmatched: 10. The CDR3 runs to 15 residues. CDR3 coding DNA: TGCGCCAGCAGTCGTTCTAGCGGGGAGGAGGAGACCCAGTACTTC. It translates to CASSRSSGEEETQYF.

The chain recombines TRBV7-9 with TRBJ2-2; 8 bases are a match to TRBD1. The J segment lost 3 bases and the V segment lost 6 bases, leaving 6 bases of the junction unmatched. The CDR3 extends over 15 amino acids. CDR1 is SEHNR and CDR2 is FQNEAQ in the germline V gene (reference sequence). Written as DNA, the CDR3 is TGTGCCAGCAGAAACGGACAGGGCGACACCGGGGAGCTGTTTTTT. It translates to CASRNGQGDTGELFF.

V and J are TRBV28 and TRBJ2-5, with a tentative D call TRBD1 (5 bases). The CDR3 has 12 amino acids. The germline gives CDR1 MDHEN, CDR2 SYDVKM. V lost 7 bases to trimming and J lost 1 base, with 7 bases between them. CDR3 DNA sequence: TGTGCCAGCATAGGGGTCCAAGAGACCCAGTACTTC. It encodes CASIGVQETQYF.

V usage is TRBV9 and J usage is TRBJ1-4, with a tentative D call TRBD1 (5 bases). V was trimmed by 3 bases and J by 4 bases, leaving 19 bases between them. The CDR3 length is 17 residues. The V gene's germline CDR1 is SGDLS and CDR2 YYNGEE. The CDR3 DNA sequence: TGTGCCAGCAGCGGGGGCCGACGGGGGGGGGATAATGAAAAACTGTTTTTT. This codes for CASSGGRRGGDNEKLFF.

This chain connects TRBV28 to TRBJ1-5; 7 bases are shared with TRBD1. Per germline, CDR1 MDHEN and CDR2 SYDVKM. With V trimmed by 7 bases and J by 5 bases, 8 bases remained unmatched. This CDR3 spans 14 amino acids. CDR3 region: CASNPGQRHQPQHF. The CDR3 bases are TGTGCCAGCAATCCGGGACAGAGACATCAGCCCCAGCATTTT.

The chain links TRBV9 to TRBJ2-1; 8 bases fit TRBD2. Germline CDR1 reads SGDLS; CDR2 reads YYNGEE. The CDR3 covers 14 residues. Trimming cost V 4 bases and J 7 bases; bases outside gene matches: 7. CDR3 coding DNA: TGTGCCAGCAGCAGGGCGGGGGGATGGAATGAGCAGTTCTTC. Translation gives CASSRAGGWNEQFF. The full variable domain, in which reference TRBV9 and TRBJ2-1 provide the parts outside the CDR3, is DSGVTQTPKHLITATGQRVTLRCSPRSGDLSVYWYQQSLDQGLQFLIQYYNGEERAKGNILERFSAQQFPDLHSELNLSSLELGDSALYFCASSRAGGWNEQFFGPGTRLTVL.

This sequence joins TRBV15 and TRBJ1-6; unclear D gene. V lost 3 bases and J 8 bases, leaving 8 bases between the germline ends. From germline, CDR1 is LNHNV and CDR2 YYDKDF (reference sequence). The CDR3 extends over 13 amino acids. The CDR3, as DNA: TGTGCCACCAGCAGCCAACATGATTCACCCCTCCACTTT. As protein: CATSSQHDSPLHF.

This clone was recorded once. The CDR3 is CASFLSDYNEQFF. CDR3 DNA sequence: TGTGCCAGCTTCCTCTCAGATTACAATGAGCAGTTCTTC. The V call is TRBV28, the J call TRBJ2-1; D unresolved. This CDR3 comprises 13 residues. Germline loops: CDR1 MDHEN, CDR2 SYDVKM. Trimming pared 8 bases from V and 4 bases from J, leaving 12 bases between.

This chain uses TRBV7-2 with TRBJ2-3, with no clear D. Germline lookup yields CDR1 SGHTA and CDR2 FQGNSA. There are 13 residues in the CDR3. Between the trimmed V and J ends, which lost 0 bases and 7 bases, there was a span of 8 bases. The CDR3 nucleotides read TGTGCCAGCAGCTTAGCGGCTGCAAATACGCAGTATTTT. It specifies CASSLAAANTQYF.

The chain combines TRBV6-5 with TRBJ2-1; 10 bases line up with TRBD2. CDR3 size: 16 residues. CDR1 is MNHEY and CDR2 is SVGAGI in the germline V gene. With V trimmed by 0 bases and J by 4 bases, 3 bases remained unmatched. The CDR3 loop is CASSYSASGSYNEQFF. CDR3 sequence (DNA): TGTGCCAGCAGTTACTCGGCTAGCGGGAGTTACAATGAGCAGTTCTTC.

The V and J genes are TRBV10-3 and TRBJ2-7; no reliable D call. The CDR3 covers 14 residues. Germline assignment: CDR1 ENHRY and CDR2 SYGVKD. The V and J ends lost 3 bases and 0 bases respectively, with 9 bases between them. Here the CDR3 reads CAISDGRSSYEQYF. The CDR3 DNA is TGTGCCATCAGTGATGGAAGGAGCTCCTACGAGCAGTACTTC.

The chain recombines TRBV28 with TRBJ2-7, with TRBD2 identical over 11 bases. Losses at the gene ends were 2 bases for V and 3 bases for J; bases not matched to a gene: 6. CDR1 and CDR2 from the germline V gene are MDHEN and SYDVKM. This CDR3 comprises 16 residues. CDR3 protein: CASSLTSGRVNYEQYF. The CDR3 DNA reads TGTGCCAGCAGTTTAACTAGCGGGAGAGTTAACTACGAGCAGTACTTC. Looking up the rest from reference TRBV28 and TRBJ2-7 gives the full variable domain: DVKVTQSSRYLVKRTGEKVFLECVQDMDHENMFWYRQDPGLGLRLIYFSYDVKMKEKGDIPEGYSVSREKKERFSLILESASTNQTSMYLCASSLTSGRVNYEQYFGPGTRLTVT.

In its sample, this clone was seen many times. The chain joins TRBV29-1 to TRBJ2-3; D not resolved. Deletions cut 2 bases from V and 0 bases from J, with 3 bases between. The CDR3 has 12 amino acids. The germline V gene encodes CDR1 SQVTM and CDR2 ANQGSEA. CDR3 residues: CSVESSTDTQYF. In nucleotides, the CDR3 is TGCAGCGTTGAATCTAGCACAGATACGCAGTATTTT.

The J gene is TRBJ1-5, the V gene TRBV10-3, with a tentative D call TRBD1 (5 bases). Germline CDR1 and CDR2: ENHRY and SYGVKD. CDR3 length: 15 residues. Deletions cut 5 bases from V and 0 bases from J, with 11 bases between. This chain's CDR3 is CAISTGLDSNQPQHF. The CDR3 region has the DNA TGTGCCATCAGTACAGGTCTGGATAGCAATCAGCCCCAGCATTTT.

This rearrangement joins TRBV6-4 to TRBJ2-5, with TRBD1 identical over 10 bases. This CDR3 comprises 23 residues. Germline V CDR1 and CDR2: MRHNA, SNTAGT. V was clipped by 2 bases and J by 4 bases; unmatched bases: 28. The CDR3 reads CASSDSDNHTPGQGYPPGETQYF. For the CDR3, the DNA is TGTGCCAGCAGTGACAGTGACAATCACACTCCGGGACAGGGGTATCCGCCGGGAGAGACCCAGTACTTC.

The genes are TRBV2 and TRBJ2-2, with 13 bases identical to TRBD2. J lost 7 bases, V lost 5 bases, and 7 bases had no gene match. The CDR3 loop spans 16 amino acids. Germline V gives CDR1 SNHLY, CDR2 FYNNEI. The CDR3 sequence: CASSLLAGGPVGELFF. CDR3 DNA: TGTGCCAGCAGTTTACTAGCGGGAGGGCCCGTCGGGGAGCTGTTTTTT.

The CDR3 sequence: CASSREGLAVSGANVLTF. The CDR3 DNA reads TGTGCCAGCAGTAGGGAGGGACTAGCGGTCTCTGGGGCCAACGTCCTGACTTTC. The chain joins TRBV2 to TRBJ2-6, with TRBD2 identical over 11 bases. The junction had 6 bases not matched to a gene; V was cut back by 5 bases and J by 0 bases. The CDR3 runs 18 residues. Germline V gene data show CDR1 as SNHLY and CDR2 as FYNNEI. Drawing the rest from reference TRBV2 and TRBJ2-6, the complete variable domain is EPEVTQTPSHQVTQMGQEVILRCVPISNHLYFYWYRQILGQKVEFLVSFYNNEISEKSEIFDDQFSVERPDGSNFTLKIRSTKLEDSAMYFCASSREGLAVSGANVLTFGAGSRLTVL.

The chain couples TRBV21-1 to TRBJ2-5; the table's D call TRBD1 went unverified against the DNA. TRBV21-1 has pseudogene status. CDR3 length equals 13 residues. The CDR3 DNA reads as TGTGCCAGCAGCGGGGCGCCGGTAGGGACCCAGTACTTC. Amino acid sequence: CASSGAPVGTQYF.

The gene calls are TRBV28 and TRBJ1-5; tentative D call: TRBD1 (6 bases). Trimming shortened V by 7 bases and J by 5 bases, and 15 bases separated the two germline ends. CDR3 length equals 14 residues. Germline CDR1 is MDHEN and CDR2 is SYDVKM. This chain's CDR3 is CASNRVPEDQPQHF. DNA of the CDR3: TGTGCCAGCAACAGGGTCCCAGAGGATCAGCCCCAGCATTTT. Filled out from reference TRBV28 and TRBJ1-5, the complete variable domain reads DVKVTQSSRYLVKRTGEKVFLECVQDMDHENMFWYRQDPGLGLRLIYFSYDVKMKEKGDIPEGYSVSREKKERFSLILESASTNQTSMYLCASNRVPEDQPQHFGDGTRLSIL.

The rearrangement uses TRBV6-1 and TRBJ2-7, with 12 bases identical to TRBD2. J was trimmed by 0 bases and V by 3 bases; bases with no gene match: 3. The CDR3 totals 16 residues. Germline assignment: CDR1 MNHNS and CDR2 SASEGT. This CDR3 is CASSETSGSNSYEQYF. The CDR3 DNA is TGTGCCAGCAGTGAGACTAGCGGGAGCAACTCCTACGAGCAGTACTTC.

Of note for this clone: Other DNA sequences in the sample encode the same CDR3. CDR3 coding DNA: TGTGCCAGCAGCGTAGGACTGGAAGAGACCCAGTACTTC. The encoded protein is CASSVGLEETQYF. The chain couples TRBV9 to TRBJ2-5, with no clear D. The CDR3 is made up of 13 amino acids. Deletions cut 0 bases from V and 3 bases from J, with 6 bases between. The germline CDR1 and CDR2 sequences are SGDLS and YYNGEE.

This clone appeared once. The chain uses TRBV20-1 and TRBJ2-7; the D is unclear. The V and J ends lost 6 bases and 6 bases respectively, with 12 bases between them. The length of the CDR3 is 11 residues. In germline, CDR1 is DFQATT, CDR2 SNEGSKA (reference sequence). CDR3 region: CSARPWAEQYF. The DNA of the CDR3 is TGCAGTGCCCGGCCCTGGGCCGAGCAGTACTTC.

This clone has only one observation. V gene TRBV19 combines with J gene TRBJ2-7; 10 nucleotides agree with TRBD2. The CDR3 has 16 amino acids. Germline V gives CDR1 LNHDA, CDR2 SQIVND (reference sequence). Trimming took 5 bases from V and 2 from J; bases not matched to a gene: 9. This CDR3 is CASSFSGRSGTYEQYF. The CDR3 DNA is TGTGCCAGTAGTTTTAGCGGGAGGTCGGGGACCTACGAGCAGTACTTC. Together with reference TRBV19 and TRBJ2-7, the CDR3 gives the full variable domain: DGGITQSPKYLFRKEGQNVTLSCEQNLNHDAMYWYRQDPGQGLRLIYYSQIVNDFQKGDIAEGYSVSREKKESFPLTVTSAQKNPTAFYLCASSFSGRSGTYEQYFGPGTRLTVT.

V and J are TRBV18 and TRBJ1-5; TRBD1 agrees at 7 bases. This CDR3 comprises 15 residues. Germline lookup yields CDR1 KGHSH and CDR2 LQKENI. V shed 2 bases, J shed 1 base, and the junction held 2 bases outside the gene matches. This chain's CDR3 is CASSPSQGSNQPQHF. CDR3 sequence (DNA): TGTGCCAGCTCACCATCACAGGGGAGCAATCAGCCCCAGCATTTT. Looking up the rest from reference TRBV18 and TRBJ1-5 gives the full variable domain: NAGVMQNPRHLVRRRGQEARLRCSPMKGHSHVYWYRQLPEEGLKFMVYLQKENIIDESGMPKERFSAEFPKEGPSILRIQQVVRGDSAAYFCASSPSQGSNQPQHFGDGTRLSIL.

The rearrangement joins TRBV29-1 to TRBJ1-3, with 9 bases matching TRBD1. The CDR3 sequence is 14 residues long. Per germline, CDR1 SQVTM and CDR2 ANQGSEA. Unmatched junction bases numbered 1, after V lost 1 base and J lost 3 bases. CDR3 residues: CSVEGTGDGNTIYF. Written as DNA, the CDR3 is TGCAGCGTTGAAGGGACAGGGGATGGAAACACCATATATTTT.

Concerning this clone: An end of the junction differs from the germline gene, which may be a read error. This chain links TRBV2 with TRBJ2-2; 12 bases match TRBD2. The CDR3 is made up of 15 amino acids. Germline assignment: CDR1 SNHLY and CDR2 FYNNEI. CDR3 loop: CVSKRLAGEAGELFF. The CDR3 bases are TGTGTCAGCAAGAGACTAGCGGGAGAGGCCGGGGAGCTGTTTTTT. Full variable domain (remainder filled in from reference TRBV2 and TRBJ2-2): EPEVTQTPSHQVTQMGQEVILRCVPISNHLYFYWYRQILGQKVEFLVSFYNNEISEKSEIFDDQFSVERPDGSNFTLKIRSTKLEDSAMYFCVSKRLAGEAGELFFGEGSRLTVL.

The V and J genes are TRBV5-8 and TRBJ2-3, with 8 nucleotides matching TRBD1. Trimming at V came to 5 bases and at J to 5 bases, leaving 13 bases not matched to a gene. The CDR3 is made up of 16 amino acids. Germline lookup yields CDR1 SGHTS and CDR2 YDEGEE. For the CDR3, the DNA is TGTGCCAGCAGTCTTATTCCGGGACAGGCGGAAGATACGCAGTATTTT. Encoded protein: CASSLIPGQAEDTQYF. The full variable domain, rest sourced from reference TRBV5-8 and TRBJ2-3, is EAGVTQSPTHLIKTRGQQATLRCSPISGHTSVYWYQQALGLGLQFLLWYDEGEERNRGNFPPRFSGRQFPNYSSELNVNALELEDSALYLCASSLIPGQAEDTQYFGPGTRLTVL.